The clone carrying this TCR beta chain was counted only a few times. The sample originates from a study of PD-L1 blockade in urothelial cancer. This table comes from immunoSEQ multiplex PCR, and its TCRdb copy is limited to in-frame clones, with some not included. The data show about 35,000 clones, with roughly a third seen just once and around 9% held by the top ten. V dropped 1 base and J dropped 6; count of bases not matched to a gene: 7. Germline V gene data show CDR1 as LNHNV and CDR2 as YYDKDF (reference sequence). The CDR3 runs 16 residues. The source material was tumor tissue, sampled before atezolizumab (anti-PD-L1) treatment. The genes are TRBV15 and TRBJ2-2; 8 bases line up with TRBD1. This TCR was sampled from a man aged 55 to 70 with urothelial cancer. The CDR3 spells CATSRGDRMVSGELFF. The CDR3 DNA is TGTGCCACCAGCAGAGGGGACAGGATGGTGTCCGGGGAGCTGTTTTTT. Full variable domain (remainder filled in from reference TRBV15 and TRBJ2-2): DAMVIQNPRYQVTQFGKPVTLSCSQTLNHNVMYWYQQKSSQAPKLLFHYYDKDFNNEADTPDNFQSRRPNTSFCFLDIRSPGLGDTAMYLCATSRGDRMVSGELFFGEGSRLTVL.